These 9 T cell receptor beta chains share one sample of origin, sequenced in a study of shared clonotypes between healthy human individuals. Profiled with immunoSEQ multiplex PCR; TCRdb holds only in-frame clones, not every one. The table lists roughly 2.4 million clones, approximately 94% of them singletons. Specimen: naive CD4+ T cells sorted from blood. The subset: CD45RA+ positively selected. The receptors originated from a man aged 18 to 29 in good health.

This chain uses TRBV5-4 with TRBJ2-5; 12 bases agree with TRBD1. V was clipped by 1 base and J by 7 bases; unmatched bases: 11. Germline V gene sequence: CDR1 SGHNT, CDR2 YYREEE (reference sequence). The CDR3 extends over 17 amino acids. CDR3 amino acids: CASSLQLGQGAAMTQYF. The DNA of the CDR3 is TGTGCCAGCAGCTTGCAACTGGGACAGGGGGCCGCCATGACCCAGTACTTC.

The J gene is TRBJ1-1, the V gene TRBV9, with D uncertain. V gave up 4 bases and J gave up 2 bases, with 12 bases separating them. CDR1 is SGDLS and CDR2 is YYNGEE in the germline V gene. This CDR3 spans 14 amino acids. The CDR3 DNA sequence: TGTGCCAGCAGCCCCGGACTGGCTAACACTGAAGCTTTCTTT. This gives the protein CASSPGLANTEAFF.

This clone has a single count. The chain joins TRBV11-2 to TRBJ2-5, with 10 bases matching TRBD2. Germline-derived CDR1 and CDR2 are SGHAT and FQNNGV. V lost 5 bases to trimming and J lost 9 bases; unmatched junction nucleotides: 21. The CDR3 is 18 residues long. DNA for the CDR3: TGTGCCAGCAGCCCCGTTCGGACTAGCGGTGTAAAACGGGGGTCCCAGTACTTC. Its protein is CASSPVRTSGVKRGSQYF.

A remark on this clone: Other DNA sequences in this specimen translate into the identical CDR3. This chain uses TRBV5-1 with TRBJ2-6; D gene uncertain. CDR3 size: 14 residues. Germline V gene sequence: CDR1 SGHRS, CDR2 YFSETQ. V was shortened by 4 bases and J by 0 bases, with 5 bases between the two germline ends. The CDR3 DNA reads as TGCGCCAGCAGCCCCGGCTCTGGGGCCAACGTCCTGACTTTC. It translates to CASSPGSGANVLTF.

The rearrangement uses TRBV18 and TRBJ1-4; D is ambiguous. Germline V lookup: CDR1 KGHSH, CDR2 LQKENI. Trimming removed 4 bases from V and 3 bases from J, with 9 bases in between. The CDR3 covers 14 residues. The CDR3 protein is CASSLDGANEKLFF. Here the CDR3 DNA reads TGTGCCAGCTCACTTGACGGGGCTAATGAAAAACTGTTTTTT.

The genes are TRBV2 and TRBJ1-5; D is uncertain. The ends were cut back, 7 bases at V and 3 bases at J, with 10 bases in the middle. CDR3 length: 13 amino acids. Germline CDR1 SNHLY, CDR2 FYNNEI. CDR3 DNA: TGTGCCAGCAACCTGGAGTCCAATCAGCCCCAGCATTTT. It yields the protein CASNLESNQPQHF.

The rearrangement links TRBV6-4 to TRBJ2-7, with 8 bases matching TRBD2. Losses at the gene ends were 4 bases for V and 0 bases for J; bases not matched to a gene: 8. The germline V gene has CDR1 MRHNA and CDR2 SNTAGT. The CDR3 totals 16 residues. Written as DNA, the CDR3 is TGTGCCAGCAGTGCCTATCTAGCGGGCGACTCCTACGAGCAGTACTTC. This encodes CASSAYLAGDSYEQYF.

A single count supports this clone. Other DNA sequences in this specimen translate into the identical CDR3. The J gene is TRBJ2-7, the V gene TRBV5-6; D gene unclear. CDR3 size: 13 residues. V was shortened by 4 bases and J by 0 bases, with 8 bases between the two germline ends. Germline CDR1 and CDR2: SGHDT and YYEEEE. The DNA of the CDR3 is TGTGCCAGCAGCCCTGGACCCTCCTACGAGCAGTACTTC. Translated, it gives CASSPGPSYEQYF.

V is TRBV19 and J is TRBJ1-5; 7 positions match TRBD1. The junction had 7 bases not matched to a gene; V was cut back by 5 bases and J by 0 bases. This CDR3 region has 16 residues. Germline V lookup: CDR1 LNHDA, CDR2 SQIVND (reference sequence). The CDR3 DNA reads TGTGCCAGTAGTTACTCACAGGGGTATAGCAATCAGCCCCAGCATTTT. This codes for CASSYSQGYSNQPQHF.